The subject of this entry is one TCR beta chain. The data belong to a study of T cell changes during pregnancy in multiple sclerosis. From germline, CDR1 is GTSNPN and CDR2 SVGIG (reference sequence). The CDR3 is made up of 13 amino acids. Trimming shortened V by 0 bases and J by 7 bases, and 12 bases separated the two germline ends. TCRdb's copy holds only in-frame clones and misses some; the assay was immunoSEQ multiplex PCR. The repertoire consists of 90,000 to 120,000 clones, with about 90% occurring once and the leading ten covering 0.78%. This sample comprised peripheral blood, obtained in the third trimester of pregnancy. This receptor was taken from a female donor in good health, enrolled as a control in a pregnancy study. The rearrangement joins TRBV30 to TRBJ1-2; D perhaps matches TRBD1 (6 bases). DNA for the CDR3: TGTGCCTGGAGTGTAAGCAGGGGCGGTGGCTACACCTTC. Translation: CAWSVSRGGGYTF.